Presented here are 5 T cell receptor beta chains from one specimen sequenced in a study of cytomegalovirus exposure and HLA in healthy donors. The PCR made use of 60 Vbeta and 13 Jbeta primers. Profiled with immunoSEQ multiplex PCR; TCRdb holds only in-frame clones, not every one. Among about 130,000 clones listed, approximately 79% were seen once. The sequencing input was PBMCs. The origin of the receptors is a man aged 25-40 years in good health and CMV-seronegative.

The chain joins TRBV30 to TRBJ1-4, with 8 positions matching TRBD1. CDR3 length: 15 residues. The trim removed 3 bases at V and 3 bases at J, leaving 6 bases unmatched. Germline V gene lookup returns CDR1 GTSNPN and CDR2 SVGIG (reference sequence). The CDR3 reads CAWSAGGAANEKLFF. In nucleotides, the CDR3 is TGTGCCTGGAGCGCAGGGGGCGCTGCTAATGAAAAACTGTTTTTT.

The chain recombines TRBV6-6 with TRBJ1-1; D remains ambiguous. Germline loops: CDR1 MNHNY, CDR2 SVGAGI (reference sequence). The CDR3 is made up of 13 amino acids. The V end was cut by 6 bases, the J end by 3 bases, with 11 bases between. CDR3 coding DNA: TGTGCCAGCAGAGATGGGCTATACACTGAAGCTTTCTTT. Translation: CASRDGLYTEAFF.

Relative to its sample, this clone is medium-sized (0.01 to 0.1%). The genes are TRBV10-3 and TRBJ2-2, with 9 bases that match TRBD1. Germline V gene data show CDR1 as ENHRY and CDR2 as SYGVKD. V lost 5 bases and J lost 4; bases outside the gene matches: 5. The length of the CDR3 is 15 residues. DNA of the CDR3: TGTGCCATCAGTCGGGACAGGGTGGGCACCGGGGAGCTGTTTTTT. The encoded protein is CAISRDRVGTGELFF.

The CDR3 region is CAISEGTGRYTEAFF. The CDR3 nucleotides are TGTGCCATCAGTGAAGGGACAGGGAGATACACTGAAGCTTTCTTT. V is TRBV10-3 and J is TRBJ1-1; 9 nucleotides line up with TRBD1. The germline gives CDR1 ENHRY, CDR2 SYGVKD. V trimming: 3 bases; J trimming: 3 bases; junction bases outside the gene matches: 5. The CDR3 has 15 residues.

This chain links TRBV5-4 with TRBJ2-5; TRBD2 matches 7 bases. Germline loops: CDR1 SGHNT, CDR2 YYREEE (reference sequence). The V gene end was trimmed by 1 base and the J gene end by 3 bases; junction bases not matched to a gene: 0. The CDR3 runs to 13 residues. As DNA, the CDR3 is TGTGCCAGCAGCTTGCGGGGGGAAGAGACCCAGTACTTC. It yields the protein CASSLRGEETQYF.